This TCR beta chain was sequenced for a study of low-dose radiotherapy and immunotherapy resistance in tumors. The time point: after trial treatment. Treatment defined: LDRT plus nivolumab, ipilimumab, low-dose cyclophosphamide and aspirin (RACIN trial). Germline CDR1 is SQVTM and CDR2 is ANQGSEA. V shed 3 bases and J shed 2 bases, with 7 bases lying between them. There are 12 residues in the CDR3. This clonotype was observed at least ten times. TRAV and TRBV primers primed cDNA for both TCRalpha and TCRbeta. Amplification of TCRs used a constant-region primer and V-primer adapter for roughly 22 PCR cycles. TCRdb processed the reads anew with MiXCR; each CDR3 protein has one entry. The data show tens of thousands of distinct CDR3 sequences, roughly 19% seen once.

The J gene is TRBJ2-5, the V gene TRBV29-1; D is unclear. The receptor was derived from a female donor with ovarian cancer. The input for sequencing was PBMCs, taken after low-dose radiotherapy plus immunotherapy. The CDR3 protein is CSVDRLQETQYF. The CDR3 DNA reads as TGCAGCGTTGATCGGCTACAAGAGACCCAGTACTTC.